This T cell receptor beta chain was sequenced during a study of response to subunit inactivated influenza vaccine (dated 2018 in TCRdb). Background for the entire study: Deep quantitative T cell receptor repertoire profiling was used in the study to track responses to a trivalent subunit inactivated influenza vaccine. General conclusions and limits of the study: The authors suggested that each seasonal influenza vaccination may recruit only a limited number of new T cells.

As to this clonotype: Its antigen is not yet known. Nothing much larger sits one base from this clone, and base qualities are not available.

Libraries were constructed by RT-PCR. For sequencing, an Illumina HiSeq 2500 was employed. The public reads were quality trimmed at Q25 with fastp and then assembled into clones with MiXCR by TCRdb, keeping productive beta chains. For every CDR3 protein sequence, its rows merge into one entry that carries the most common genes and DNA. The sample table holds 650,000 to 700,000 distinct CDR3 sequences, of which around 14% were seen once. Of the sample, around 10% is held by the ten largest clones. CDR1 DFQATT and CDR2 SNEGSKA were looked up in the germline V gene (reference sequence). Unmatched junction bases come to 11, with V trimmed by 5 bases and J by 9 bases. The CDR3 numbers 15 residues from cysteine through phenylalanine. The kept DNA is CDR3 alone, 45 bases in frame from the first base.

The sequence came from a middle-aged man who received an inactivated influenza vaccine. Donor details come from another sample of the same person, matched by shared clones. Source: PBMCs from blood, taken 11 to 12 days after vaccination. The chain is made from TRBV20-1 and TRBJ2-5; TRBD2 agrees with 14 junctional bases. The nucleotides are TGCAGTGCTGGACCGGGACTAGCGGGGGCCCCGGCCCAGTACTTC. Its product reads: CSAGPGLAGAPAQYF.